What follows are 20 T cell receptor beta chains derived from one specimen sequenced in a study of T cell responses to AZD1222 COVID-19 vaccine. The assay was immunoSEQ multiplex PCR, and TCRdb's table has in-frame clones only and misses some. Here the sample spans about 140,000 clones, about nine tenths being singletons. This material consisted of peripheral blood, taken on day 0 of AZD1222 vaccination. Receptor source: an adult in good health.

V and J are TRBV29-1 and TRBJ1-1, with a weak D call TRBD1 (5 bases). V gave up 0 bases and J gave up 9 bases, with 11 bases separating them. Germline V gene lookup returns CDR1 SQVTM and CDR2 ANQGSEA. This CDR3 has 12 amino acids. The CDR3 bases are TGCAGCGTTGAAGAGACAGCTACTCAAGCTTTCTTT. It encodes CSVEETATQAFF.

This clone occurred a few times. The genes are TRBV6-5 and TRBJ1-5; no clear D. V gave up 2 bases and J gave up 6 bases, with 8 bases separating them. This CDR3 contains 13 residues. Germline-derived CDR1 and CDR2 are MNHEY and SVGAGI. CDR3 in amino acids: CASSYEVGQPQHF. CDR3 sequence (DNA): TGTGCCAGCAGTTACGAGGTCGGTCAGCCCCAGCATTTT.

The rearrangement links TRBV6-5 to TRBJ1-2; 7 bases are a match to TRBD1. The CDR3 extends over 14 amino acids. Germline-derived CDR1 and CDR2 are MNHEY and SVGAGI. The V and J ends lost 2 bases and 9 bases, in that order; junction bases with no gene match: 9. CDR3 DNA: TGTGCCAGCAGTTACCCTGGGACAGATAAGCGCTACACCTTC. Translating gives CASSYPGTDKRYTF.

V usage is TRBV24-1 and J usage is TRBJ2-7; D tentatively reads TRBD1 or TRBD2 (5 bases each). Germline CDR1 reads KGHDR; CDR2 reads SFDVKD. This CDR3 contains 15 residues. The V gene lost 4 bases and the J gene lost 2 bases, with 14 bases spanning the gap. CDR3 protein: CATSDPAGTPYEQYF. CDR3 DNA: TGTGCCACCAGTGACCCCGCCGGGACCCCCTACGAGCAGTACTTC.

Points on this clone: One junction end does not reproduce the germline sequence, and a read error may be involved. The rearrangement joins TRBV29-1 to TRBJ1-1; no clear D. The V gene's germline CDR1 is SQVTM and CDR2 ANQGSEA. This CDR3 is built from 13 residues. CDR3 loop: CSVERRLNAEAFF. As DNA, the CDR3 is TGCAGCGTTGAAAGGCGGTTGAACGCTGAAGCTTTCTTT.

This clone showed up just once. The J gene is TRBJ1-1, the V gene TRBV24-1; 9 bases agree with TRBD1. Germline-derived CDR1 and CDR2 are KGHDR and SFDVKD. Trimming cost V 9 bases and J 5 bases; bases outside gene matches: 6. The CDR3 totals 13 residues. The DNA for the CDR3 is TGTGCCACCGGGAGGACAGGGGAAACTGAAGCTTTCTTT. Its translation: CATGRTGETEAFF.

This rearrangement joins TRBV19 to TRBJ1-4; TRBD1 agrees at 8 bases. This CDR3 contains 13 residues. The J segment lost 8 bases and the V segment lost 9 bases, leaving 8 bases of the junction unmatched. Germline V CDR1 and CDR2: LNHDA, SQIVND (reference sequence). The CDR3 DNA sequence: TGTGCCAGCACCGGGACAGGCGGCGAAAAACTGTTTTTT. Amino acids: CASTGTGGEKLFF.

The rearrangement links TRBV12-3 or TRBV12-4 to TRBJ1-6; D is uncertain. Trimming removed 5 bases at V and 10 bases at J, with 12 bases between. This CDR3 is 13 amino acids long. In DNA form, the CDR3 reads TGTGCCAGCAGTCTAAGGGTTCAATCACCCCTCCACTTT. As protein: CASSLRVQSPLHF.

The V gene is TRBV6-5, the J gene TRBJ2-7; 11 bases match TRBD1. V shed 8 bases and J 4 bases; nucleotides not matched to a gene: 7. The CDR3 is made up of 14 amino acids. CDR1 is MNHEY and CDR2 is SVGAGI in the germline V gene. Here the CDR3 DNA reads TGTGCCAGCGGACCCCGGGACAGGGGGTACGAGCAGTACTTC. Its translation: CASGPRDRGYEQYF.

V and J are TRBV11-2 and TRBJ2-7; 8 bases are shared with TRBD2. CDR3 length: 15 residues. V shed 5 bases, J shed 0 bases, and the junction held 6 bases outside the gene matches. Germline lookup yields CDR1 SGHAT and CDR2 FQNNGV. CDR3 sequence reads: CASSPVAGLSYEQYF. As DNA, the CDR3 is TGTGCCAGCAGCCCAGTAGCGGGGCTCTCCTACGAGCAGTACTTC.

This rearrangement joins TRBV9 to TRBJ2-5; D is ambiguous. This CDR3 is 11 amino acids long. Germline CDR1 SGDLS, CDR2 YYNGEE. Trimming removed 3 bases at V and 3 bases at J, with 3 bases between. Here the CDR3 reads CASSAEETQYF. The CDR3 region has the DNA TGTGCCAGCAGCGCCGAAGAGACCCAGTACTTC.

The chain is built from TRBV6-5 and TRBJ1-1, with TRBD1 matching 7 bases. V shed 5 bases, J shed 1 base, and the junction held 7 bases outside the gene matches. The germline gives CDR1 MNHEY, CDR2 SVGAGI. This CDR3 has 15 amino acids. The CDR3: CASSQPTGANTEAFF. The CDR3 nucleotides are TGTGCCAGCAGTCAACCCACAGGGGCGAACACTGAAGCTTTCTTT.

To note about this clone: An end of the junction does not agree with germline; a read error may underlie this. The chain joins TRBV19 to TRBJ1-2; D might be TRBD1 (5 bases). The germline V gene has CDR1 LNHDA and CDR2 SQIVND (reference sequence). The CDR3 contains 12 residues. The CDR3 coding sequence is TGTGCCAGTAGTACCGGGACCCCGCACATTCGCTTC. Amino acids: CASSTGTPHIRF.

V usage is TRBV7-9 and J usage is TRBJ2-7, with D perhaps assigned TRBD1 or TRBD2 (10 bases each). V was shortened by 5 bases and J by 5 bases, with 22 bases between the two germline ends. The germline CDR1 and CDR2 sequences are SEHNR and FQNEAQ (reference sequence). This CDR3 spans 16 amino acids. CDR3 nucleotide sequence: TGTGCCAGCAGCCATAGCGGGGGGACAGGGGCCCACGAGCAGTACTTC. The encoded protein is CASSHSGGTGAHEQYF.

The chain employs TRBV11-2 and TRBJ1-2, with TRBD1 matching over 12 bases. From germline, CDR1 is SGHAT and CDR2 FQNNGV. Trimming took 5 bases from V and 4 from J; bases not matched to a gene: 14. The CDR3 runs 18 residues. The DNA for the CDR3 is TGTGCCAGCAGCCCAGCCGGGACAGGGGGCGCGGGACTCTATGGCTACACCTTC. Protein product: CASSPAGTGGAGLYGYTF.

Of note for this clone: A read error may produce the germline difference seen at one junction end. The rearrangement joins TRBV7-6 to TRBJ2-3; TRBD2 aligns across 9 bases. This CDR3 is 16 amino acids long. Germline V CDR1 and CDR2: SGHVS, FNYEAQ. CDR3 residues: CASSLAISGGADTQYF. The CDR3 coding sequence is TGTGCCAGCAGCCTAGCCATTAGCGGGGGCGCAGATACGCAGTATTTT.

The V and J genes are TRBV29-1 and TRBJ1-1; tentatively, D is TRBD1 (5 bases). The CDR3 spans 14 residues. V gave up 0 bases and J gave up 8 bases, with 16 bases separating them. Germline-derived CDR1 and CDR2 are SQVTM and ANQGSEA. The CDR3 DNA follows: TGCAGCGTTGAAGAAGGTAGGGTCCAGGGAGAAGCTTTCTTT. Protein sequence: CSVEEGRVQGEAFF.

In DNA form, the CDR3 reads TGTGCCAGTACCCCCGTGGCAGGCTACTATGGCTACACCTTC. Its translation is CASTPVAGYYGYTF. The J gene is TRBJ1-2, the V gene TRBV19; D gene ambiguous. This CDR3 has 14 amino acids. The germline gives CDR1 LNHDA, CDR2 SQIVND (reference sequence). Trimming took off 7 bases at V and 3 bases at J, with 15 bases between the two ends.

The chain couples TRBV25-1 to TRBJ1-5; D unresolved. Germline V lookup: CDR1 MGHDK, CDR2 SYGVNS. V lost 3 bases and J 4 bases, leaving 10 bases between the germline ends. This CDR3 is built from 14 residues. The CDR3 is CASSEKFQNQPQHF. Here the CDR3 DNA reads TGTGCCAGCAGTGAGAAGTTCCAGAATCAGCCCCAGCATTTT.

The chain recombines TRBV27 with TRBJ1-6, with no clear D. Germline V gene sequence: CDR1 MNHEY, CDR2 SMNVEV (reference sequence). V dropped 7 bases and J dropped 4 bases, with 20 bases sitting between them. The CDR3 runs to 17 residues. CDR3 region: CASTTNPNFLYNSPLHF. CDR3 sequence (DNA): TGTGCCAGCACCACCAACCCCAACTTCCTTTATAATTCACCCCTCCACTTT.